The clone carrying this TCR beta chain was counted at least ten times. Its target is unknown. These data belong to a study of response to subunit inactivated influenza vaccine. Germline CDR1 is DFQATT and CDR2 is SNEGSKA (reference sequence). Germline trimming cut 5 bases from V and 9 bases from J; bases unmatched to any gene: 6. CDR3 length: 14 amino acids. TCRdb independently ran MiXCR on the RT-PCR reads; one entry per CDR3 protein. This sample carries a few hundred thousand distinct CDR3 sequences, 7.2% of them seen once, and the ten largest clones take over 10%. Study observations and caveats: Researchers suggested that each seasonal influenza vaccination recruits few new T cells.

This chain connects TRBV20-1 to TRBJ2-1; 14 bases line up with TRBD2. The origin of this receptor is a man in his fifties or sixties who received an inactivated influenza vaccine. The material was PBMCs from blood, obtained around 25 months after vaccination. The CDR3: CSAARLAGGFEQFF. CDR3 bases: TGCAGTGCTGCCAGACTAGCGGGAGGGTTTGAGCAGTTCTTC.